This T cell receptor beta chain was recovered during a study of T cells in Graves' hyperthyroidism and ophthalmopathy. General study points: In the analysis, a 13 V-J model separated ophthalmopathy from stable hyperthyroidism. Most expanded thyroid clonotypes above 0.001 also appeared in blood.

Authors of the study amplified TCR beta CDR3 regions from RNA transcripts. The primer set for the first-round RT-PCR of the TCR CDR3 was HTBI. TCRdb re-analysed the multiplex PCR reads in MiXCR, keeping a single row per CDR3 protein. The sample contains around 400,000 distinct CDR3 sequences, 25% of which appear only once. To note about this clonotype: Its target is not known.

Not enrolled were patients with uncontrolled infection, other autoimmune disease, pregnancy or lactation. CDR1 and CDR2 from the germline V gene are SGHTA and FQGNSA. The CDR3 runs to 13 residues. Trimming shortened V by 2 bases and J by 2 bases, and 6 bases separated the two germline ends. The sequenced sample consisted of blood. The sequence derives from a man in his fifties with Graves' hyperthyroidism. The rearrangement links TRBV7-2 to TRBJ1-2, with unresolved D. The CDR3 protein is CASSLSRNYGYTF. The DNA of the CDR3 is TGTGCCAGCAGCTTATCCAGGAACTATGGCTACACCTTC.